The sequence of this TCR beta chain was determined in a study of blood T cell repertoires in COVID-19. Study-level background: From the United States, Italy and Spain came samples of acute and convalescent COVID-19. T cells, B-cell-depleted T cells, or PBMCs provided the cDNA or gDNA that served as material.

CDR1 MNHNY and CDR2 SVGAGI come from the germline V gene (reference sequence). This CDR3 is built from 13 residues. V gave up 10 bases and J gave up 6 bases, with 18 bases separating them. Study processing details: Using reference gene primer amplification, nucleated cell counts were estimated. The protocol was immunoSEQ multiplex PCR, while the TCRdb copy is restricted to in-frame clones and leaves out a portion. V and J calls and clone size are as listed in that table; D and trimming were resolved from the DNA. The table includes 180,000 or so clones, about 85% detected once. The V gene is TRBV6-6, the J gene TRBJ1-2; unclear D gene. This sequence was found in a woman of 80 years or more with acute or convalescent COVID-19. Sequencing input: peripheral blood. Here the CDR3 reads CATPGSFLNGYTF. The CDR3 coding sequence is TGTGCCACCCCGGGGTCTTTCCTGAATGGCTACACCTTC.